Following are 24 T cell receptor beta chains from one sample sequenced in a study of T cell responses to AZD1222 COVID-19 vaccine. Profiling relied on immunoSEQ multiplex PCR, and the TCRdb table lists in-frame clones only, not all of them. The repertoire holds more than 70,000 clones, with roughly nine tenths as singletons. The material sequenced was peripheral blood, taken on day 0 of AZD1222 vaccination. The receptors originated from an adult in good health.

The chain couples TRBV9 to TRBJ2-1; 7 positions match TRBD2. CDR1 is SGDLS and CDR2 is YYNGEE in the germline V gene. J lost 0 bases, V lost 8 bases, and 8 bases had no gene match. This CDR3 region has 15 residues. This CDR3 reads CASTSSGGSYNEQFF. DNA for the CDR3: TGTGCCAGTACCTCTAGCGGAGGCTCCTACAATGAGCAGTTCTTC. The full variable domain, rest sourced from reference TRBV9 and TRBJ2-1, is DSGVTQTPKHLITATGQRVTLRCSPRSGDLSVYWYQQSLDQGLQFLIQYYNGEERAKGNILERFSAQQFPDLHSELNLSSLELGDSALYFCASTSSGGSYNEQFFGPGTRLTVL.

This clone was recorded a few times. This rearrangement joins TRBV20-1 to TRBJ1-2, with a weak D call TRBD1 (5 bases). The CDR3 is made up of 15 amino acids. CDR1 is DFQATT, CDR2 SNEGSKA, per germline (reference sequence). The V and J ends lost 3 bases and 4 bases respectively, with 18 bases between them. CDR3 amino acids: CSASPPEQAVYGYTF. DNA of the CDR3: TGCAGTGCTAGTCCCCCCGAACAGGCTGTCTATGGCTACACCTTC.

This clone was observed a single time. The chain's CDR3 is CASSLFGPGANVLTF. Here the CDR3 DNA reads TGTGCCAGCAGCTTATTCGGCCCTGGGGCCAACGTCCTGACTTTC. This chain joins TRBV11-3 and TRBJ2-6; no clear D gene. The V gene lost 2 bases and the J gene lost 2 bases, with 7 bases spanning the gap. The CDR3 extends over 15 amino acids. The germline CDR1 and CDR2 sequences are SGHNT and YENEEA.

This chain joins TRBV7-3 and TRBJ1-4; TRBD1 matches 9 bases. Germline V gene lookup returns CDR1 SGHTA and CDR2 FQGTGA. The CDR3 contains 15 residues. V lost 6 bases and J lost 5; bases outside the gene matches: 7. The CDR3 loop is CASSPTGGGNEKLFF. The CDR3, as DNA: TGTGCCAGCAGTCCTACAGGGGGCGGAAATGAAAAACTGTTTTTT. Full variable domain (missing parts from reference TRBV7-3 and TRBJ1-4): GAGVSQTPSNKVTEKGKYVELRCDPISGHTALYWYRQSLGQGPEFLIYFQGTGAADDSGLPNDRFFAVRPEGSVSTLKIQRTERGDSAVYLCASSPTGGGNEKLFFGSGTQLSVL.

The V and J genes are TRBV4-2 and TRBJ1-5; TRBD1 agrees at 7 bases. V lost 4 bases, J lost 7 bases, and 4 bases stayed unmatched. Per germline, CDR1 LGHNA and CDR2 YNFKEQ. The length of the CDR3 is 13 residues. CDR3 residues: CASSPSGGQPQHF. CDR3 nucleotides: TGTGCCAGCAGCCCCTCAGGGGGGCAGCCCCAGCATTTT.

This clone was seen only once. The V gene is TRBV6-5, the J gene TRBJ1-1; 10 bases fit TRBD1. The V and J ends lost 6 bases and 2 bases, in that order; junction bases with no gene match: 6. Germline V gives CDR1 MNHEY, CDR2 SVGAGI. The CDR3 has 15 residues. CDR3 in amino acids: CASSGTGAVNTEAFF. The CDR3 coding sequence is TGTGCCAGCAGCGGGACAGGGGCGGTCAACACTGAAGCTTTCTTT.

This clone was seen a single time. The V and J genes are TRBV6-6 and TRBJ1-2; 7 bases agree with TRBD1. Germline assignment: CDR1 MNHNY and CDR2 SVGAGI (reference sequence). This CDR3 is 14 amino acids long. After removal of 7 bases from V and 2 bases from J, the junction contained 7 bases not matched to a gene. CDR3 nucleotide sequence: TGTGCCAGCACTCCACAGGGGACAAACTATGGCTACACCTTC. It codes for CASTPQGTNYGYTF.

This clone was seen only once. The gene calls are TRBV28 and TRBJ1-5; 10 positions agree with TRBD1. With V trimmed by 8 bases and J by 7 bases, 8 bases remained unmatched. The germline V gene has CDR1 MDHEN and CDR2 SYDVKM. The CDR3 has 14 amino acids. In nucleotides, the CDR3 is TGTGCCAGCCAGACAGGGGGCGAACGGCAGCCCCAGCATTTT. As protein: CASQTGGERQPQHF.

The chain uses TRBV2 and TRBJ2-7, with 10 bases fitting TRBD2. This CDR3 spans 15 amino acids. J lost 0 bases, V lost 7 bases, and 6 bases had no gene match. Germline assignment: CDR1 SNHLY and CDR2 FYNNEI. The CDR3 DNA reads TGTGCCAGCACTATAGCGGGGGGCCGCTCCTACGAGCAGTACTTC. It is translated as CASTIAGGRSYEQYF. Looking up the rest from reference TRBV2 and TRBJ2-7 gives the full variable domain: EPEVTQTPSHQVTQMGQEVILRCVPISNHLYFYWYRQILGQKVEFLVSFYNNEISEKSEIFDDQFSVERPDGSNFTLKIRSTKLEDSAMYFCASTIAGGRSYEQYFGPGTRLTVT.

The chain employs TRBV6-5 and TRBJ1-2, with TRBD1 identical over 8 bases. Trimming cost V 6 bases and J 4 bases; bases outside gene matches: 1. The V gene's germline CDR1 is MNHEY and CDR2 SVGAGI. This CDR3 contains 12 residues. CDR3 coding DNA: TGTGCCAGCAGCCAGGGGGCCTATGGCTACACCTTC. The encoded protein is CASSQGAYGYTF.

The sample holds a few counts of this clone. This chain connects TRBV25-1 to TRBJ1-2; 7 nucleotides line up with TRBD1. The CDR3 is made up of 14 amino acids. CDR1 is MGHDK, CDR2 SYGVNS, per germline. V trimming: 6 bases; J trimming: 1 base; junction bases outside the gene matches: 5. CDR3 region: CASSRTGLNYGYTF. DNA for the CDR3: TGTGCCAGCAGCCGGACAGGCCTTAACTATGGCTACACCTTC.

The V gene is TRBV11-3, the J gene TRBJ2-1; D remains unclear. This CDR3 region has 16 residues. Germline-derived CDR1 and CDR2 are SGHNT and YENEEA. The V end lost 5 bases, the J end lost 7 bases, and 21 bases lay between the germline ends. CDR3 sequence (DNA): TGTGCCAGCAGCGCGGTAGTGGATGAGTCCGTTAATGAGCAGTTCTTC. Amino acid sequence: CASSAVVDESVNEQFF.

This clone was picked up one time. Written as DNA, the CDR3 is TGTGCCAGCAGTGCCCGGGGGGACCACGAGCAGTACTTC. Its translation is CASSARGDHEQYF. The chain joins TRBV27 to TRBJ2-7, with 7 bases identical to TRBD2. Per the germline V gene, CDR1 is MNHEY and CDR2 is SMNVEV (reference sequence). This CDR3 is built from 13 residues. V lost 5 bases and J lost 5; bases outside the gene matches: 6.

V gene TRBV7-3 combines with J gene TRBJ2-1; TRBD2 matches at 12 bases. This CDR3 contains 17 residues. Germline V gene data show CDR1 as SGHTA and CDR2 as FQGTGA. V shed 1 base, J shed 5 bases, and the junction held 6 bases outside the gene matches. The CDR3 loop is CASSLNALAGGHNEQFF. CDR3 nucleotides: TGTGCCAGCAGCTTAAATGCGCTAGCGGGGGGGCACAATGAGCAGTTCTTC.

This chain uses TRBV12-3 or TRBV12-4 with TRBJ2-1; no reliable D call. The CDR3 runs to 12 residues. With 1 base removed from V and 4 bases from J, the gap between germline ends came to 2 bases. CDR3 nucleotide sequence: TGTGCCAGCAGTTTAGGTTACAATGAGCAGTTCTTC. Encoded protein: CASSLGYNEQFF.

This chain joins TRBV7-2 and TRBJ2-1; TRBD1 aligns across 7 bases. The CDR3 has 14 amino acids. V was clipped by 5 bases and J by 4 bases; unmatched bases: 5. Germline CDR1 SGHTA, CDR2 FQGNSA. CDR3 coding DNA: TGTGCCAGCAGCAGACAGGGTAGTTACAATGAGCAGTTCTTC. Protein product: CASSRQGSYNEQFF.

The chain joins TRBV27 to TRBJ1-4; maybe TRBD1 (6 bases). The CDR3 runs to 14 residues. The V and J ends lost 0 bases and 7 bases respectively, with 9 bases between them. Germline values: CDR1 MNHEY, CDR2 SMNVEV (reference sequence). The CDR3 sequence: CASSLSGGGEKLFF. The CDR3 nucleotides read TGTGCCAGCAGTTTATCAGGGGGAGGTGAAAAACTGTTTTTT.

The chain carries TRBV19 and TRBJ2-7; D remains unclear. Germline V gene lookup returns CDR1 LNHDA and CDR2 SQIVND (reference sequence). The CDR3 loop spans 14 amino acids. Trimming shortened V by 6 bases and J by 5 bases, and 17 bases separated the two germline ends. As DNA, the CDR3 is TGTGCCAGTAGCATCCGTATGCTAGTAGACGAGCAGTACTTC. Translation: CASSIRMLVDEQYF.

The chain links TRBV7-3 to TRBJ2-3; D gene unclear. Germline-derived CDR1 and CDR2 are SGHTA and FQGTGA. The CDR3 is made up of 12 amino acids. Between the trimmed V and J ends, which lost 2 bases and 8 bases, there was a span of 8 bases. CDR3: CASSLWKGTQYF. CDR3 nucleotide sequence: TGTGCCAGCAGCTTATGGAAGGGTACGCAGTATTTT.

The V call is TRBV27, the J call TRBJ1-1, with unresolved D. Germline lookup yields CDR1 MNHEY and CDR2 SMNVEV (reference sequence). Trimming took 4 bases from V and 8 from J, leaving 11 bases between them. The CDR3 sequence is 12 residues long. The CDR3 region has the DNA TGTGCCAGCAGTTCGATGGGTCTGGAAGCTTTCTTT. Its protein is CASSSMGLEAFF.

The chain combines TRBV4-1 with TRBJ1-5; 9 nucleotides align to TRBD1. This CDR3 spans 18 amino acids. The germline CDR1 and CDR2 sequences are MGHRA and YSYEKL. Germline trimming cut 2 bases from V and 0 bases from J; bases unmatched to any gene: 8. The CDR3 loop reads CASSQRTGVGTSNQPQHF. CDR3 in DNA: TGCGCCAGCAGCCAACGGACAGGGGTAGGGACTAGCAATCAGCCCCAGCATTTT.

This chain connects TRBV18 to TRBJ1-2; D not certain. The V and J ends lost 6 bases and 8 bases respectively, with 19 bases between them. This CDR3 spans 14 amino acids. The germline gives CDR1 KGHSH, CDR2 LQKENI. As DNA, the CDR3 is TGTGCCAGCTCCCCATCTCAAACTTGGGGAGGCTACACCTTC. Translated: CASSPSQTWGGYTF.

CDR3 region: CASSEGRQGNEQFF. CDR3 nucleotides: TGTGCCAGCAGTGAGGGCAGGCAGGGGAATGAGCAGTTCTTC. The chain couples TRBV2 to TRBJ2-1; the D gene is possibly TRBD1 (6 bases). Per the germline V gene, CDR1 is SNHLY and CDR2 is FYNNEI. The CDR3 totals 14 residues. V gave up 3 bases and J gave up 7 bases, with 13 bases separating them.

The chain is built from TRBV18 and TRBJ1-4; TRBD1 matches 10 bases. V dropped 6 bases and J dropped 6; count of bases not matched to a gene: 4. Germline CDR1 and CDR2: KGHSH and LQKENI. The CDR3 loop spans 14 amino acids. In nucleotides, the CDR3 is TGTGCCAGCTCTACCGGACAGGGGGATGAAAAACTGTTTTTT. Translated, it gives CASSTGQGDEKLFF.